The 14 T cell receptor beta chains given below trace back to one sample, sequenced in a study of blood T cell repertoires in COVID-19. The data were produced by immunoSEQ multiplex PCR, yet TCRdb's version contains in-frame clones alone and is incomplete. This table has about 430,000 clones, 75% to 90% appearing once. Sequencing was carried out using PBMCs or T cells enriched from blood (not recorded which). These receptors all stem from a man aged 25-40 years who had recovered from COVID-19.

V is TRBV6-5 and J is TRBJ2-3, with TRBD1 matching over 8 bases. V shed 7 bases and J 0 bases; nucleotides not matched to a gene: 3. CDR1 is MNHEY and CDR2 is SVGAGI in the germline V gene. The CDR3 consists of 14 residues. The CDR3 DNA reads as TGTGCCAGCACCCGGGACAGGAGCACAGATACGCAGTATTTT. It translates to CASTRDRSTDTQYF.

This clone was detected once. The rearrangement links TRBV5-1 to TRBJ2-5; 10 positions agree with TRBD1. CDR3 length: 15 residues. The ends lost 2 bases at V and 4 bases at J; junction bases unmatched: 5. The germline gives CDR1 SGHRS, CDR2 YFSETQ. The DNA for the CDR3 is TGCGCCAGCAGCTTAGGACAGGGGGAGGGAGAGACCCAGTACTTC. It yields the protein CASSLGQGEGETQYF.

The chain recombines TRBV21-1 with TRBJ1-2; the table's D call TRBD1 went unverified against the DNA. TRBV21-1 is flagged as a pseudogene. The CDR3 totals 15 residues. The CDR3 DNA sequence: TGTGCCAGCAGCCCCCTGGCGGCCTCAGGGTATGGCTACACCTTC. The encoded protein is CASSPLAASGYGYTF.

The CDR3 nucleotides read TGTGCTAGTGGTTCGATATGGGAGACAGGGCCCACCGGGGAGCTGTTTTTT. This gives the protein CASGSIWETGPTGELFF. The chain links TRBV12-5 to TRBJ2-2; 7 nucleotides agree with TRBD1. The CDR3 consists of 17 residues. The junction had 12 bases not matched to a gene; V was cut back by 4 bases and J by 4 bases. Germline CDR1 LGHNT, CDR2 FRNRAP.

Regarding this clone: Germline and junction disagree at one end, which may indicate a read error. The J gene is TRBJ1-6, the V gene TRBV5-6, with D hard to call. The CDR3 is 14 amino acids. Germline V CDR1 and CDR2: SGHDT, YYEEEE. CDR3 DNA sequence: TGTGCCAGCAGCTTTCGGGGATATAATCCACCCCTCCACTTT. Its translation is CASSFRGYNPPLHF.

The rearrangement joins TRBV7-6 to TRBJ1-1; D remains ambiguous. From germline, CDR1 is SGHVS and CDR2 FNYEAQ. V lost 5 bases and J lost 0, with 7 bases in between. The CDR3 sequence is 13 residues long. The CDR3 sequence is CASSQLVNTEAFF. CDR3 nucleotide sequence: TGTGCCAGCAGCCAGCTAGTGAACACTGAAGCTTTCTTT.

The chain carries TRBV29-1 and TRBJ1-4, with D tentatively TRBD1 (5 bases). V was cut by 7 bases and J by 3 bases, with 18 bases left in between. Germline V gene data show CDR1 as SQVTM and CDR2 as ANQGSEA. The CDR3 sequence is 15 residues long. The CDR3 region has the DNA TGCAGCGGTAACCCGGGCAGGGCCTCTAATGAAAAACTGTTTTTT. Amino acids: CSGNPGRASNEKLFF. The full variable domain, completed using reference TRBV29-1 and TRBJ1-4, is SAVISQKPSRDICQRGTSLTIQCQVDSQVTMMFWYRQQPGQSLTLIATANQGSEATYESGFVIDKFPISRPNLTFSTLTVSNMSPEDSSIYLCSGNPGRASNEKLFFGSGTQLSVL.

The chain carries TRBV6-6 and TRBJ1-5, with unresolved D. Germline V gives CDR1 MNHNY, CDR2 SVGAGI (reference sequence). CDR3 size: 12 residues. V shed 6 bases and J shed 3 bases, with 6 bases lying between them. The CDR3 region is CASRGYNQPQHF. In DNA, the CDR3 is TGTGCCAGCAGGGGCTACAATCAGCCCCAGCATTTT.

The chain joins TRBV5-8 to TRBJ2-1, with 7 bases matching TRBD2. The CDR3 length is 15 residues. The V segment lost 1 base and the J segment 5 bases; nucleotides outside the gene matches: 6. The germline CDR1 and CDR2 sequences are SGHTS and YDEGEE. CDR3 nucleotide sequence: TGTGCCAGCAGCTTGAGAGCGGGAATCCACAATGAGCAGTTCTTC. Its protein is CASSLRAGIHNEQFF.

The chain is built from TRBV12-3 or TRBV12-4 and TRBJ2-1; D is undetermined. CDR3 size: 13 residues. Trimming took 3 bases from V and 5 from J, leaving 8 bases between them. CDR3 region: CASSFLRNNEQFF. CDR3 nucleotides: TGTGCCAGCAGTTTTCTGCGCAACAATGAGCAGTTCTTC.

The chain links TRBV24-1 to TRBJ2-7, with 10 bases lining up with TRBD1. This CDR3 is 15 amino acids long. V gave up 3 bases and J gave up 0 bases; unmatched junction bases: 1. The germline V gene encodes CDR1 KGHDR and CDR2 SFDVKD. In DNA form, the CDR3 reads TGTGCCACCAGTGATAGACAGGGGGCCTCCTACGAGCAGTACTTC. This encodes CATSDRQGASYEQYF.

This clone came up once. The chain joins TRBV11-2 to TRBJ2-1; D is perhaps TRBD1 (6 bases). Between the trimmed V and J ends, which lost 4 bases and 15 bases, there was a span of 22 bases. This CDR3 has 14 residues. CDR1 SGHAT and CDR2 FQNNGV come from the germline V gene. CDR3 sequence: CASSSPRSRDKGFF. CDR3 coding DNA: TGTGCCAGCAGCTCACCCCGAAGCCGGGACAAGGGGTTCTTC.

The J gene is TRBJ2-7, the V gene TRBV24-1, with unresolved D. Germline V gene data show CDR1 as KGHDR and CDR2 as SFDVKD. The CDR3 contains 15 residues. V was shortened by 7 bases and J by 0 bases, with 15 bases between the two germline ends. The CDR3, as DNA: TGTGCCACCAGACCCCCACAAATGCACTCCTACGAGCAGTACTTC. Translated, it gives CATRPPQMHSYEQYF.

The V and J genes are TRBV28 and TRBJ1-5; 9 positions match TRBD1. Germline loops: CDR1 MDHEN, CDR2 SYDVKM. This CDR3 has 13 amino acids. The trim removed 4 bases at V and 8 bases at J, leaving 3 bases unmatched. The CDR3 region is CASSSQGAKPQHF. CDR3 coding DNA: TGTGCCAGCAGTTCACAGGGGGCTAAGCCCCAGCATTTT. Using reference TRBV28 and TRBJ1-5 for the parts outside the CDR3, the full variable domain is DVKVTQSSRYLVKRTGEKVFLECVQDMDHENMFWYRQDPGLGLRLIYFSYDVKMKEKGDIPEGYSVSREKKERFSLILESASTNQTSMYLCASSSQGAKPQHFGDGTRLSIL.